Shown below are 19 T cell receptor beta chains from a single sample sequenced in a study of blood T cell repertoires in COVID-19. Data came from immunoSEQ multiplex PCR; TCRdb stores just in-frame clones and leaves some out. This sample yields hundreds of thousands of clones, of which around 87% are seen a single time; about 6.9% belongs to the top ten. The sequenced sample was peripheral blood. The receptors stem from a woman in her forties or fifties with COVID-19, enrolled during active disease.

The chain uses TRBV6-4 and TRBJ1-2, with a possible D match to TRBD1 (5 bases). CDR1 and CDR2 (germline): MRHNA, SNTAGT. Deletions cut 7 bases from V and 3 bases from J, with 18 bases between. The CDR3 runs 15 residues. CDR3 loop: CASKPGEWGDYGYTF. The CDR3 DNA reads TGTGCCAGCAAACCGGGGGAATGGGGGGACTATGGCTACACCTTC.

The gene calls are TRBV29-1 and TRBJ2-1, with no clear D. V was shortened by 4 bases and J by 0 bases, with 10 bases between the two germline ends. This CDR3 is built from 14 residues. In germline, CDR1 is SQVTM, CDR2 ANQGSEA. CDR3 sequence: CSVGYGSSYNEQFF. In nucleotides, the CDR3 is TGCAGCGTTGGCTACGGTAGCTCCTACAATGAGCAGTTCTTC.

The chain recombines TRBV4-1 with TRBJ2-1; 10 nucleotides agree with TRBD2. From germline, CDR1 is MGHRA and CDR2 YSYEKL. V shed 0 bases and J 8 bases; nucleotides not matched to a gene: 7. The CDR3 spans 16 residues. The CDR3 sequence is CASSQEELAGMYEQFF. In DNA, the CDR3 is TGCGCCAGCAGCCAAGAAGAACTAGCGGGAATGTATGAGCAGTTCTTC.

The chain links TRBV28 to TRBJ2-7, with 7 bases aligning to TRBD2. This CDR3 contains 15 residues. With 4 bases clipped from V and 2 bases from J, the junction kept 8 bases outside the gene matches. The germline V gene has CDR1 MDHEN and CDR2 SYDVKM. The CDR3 DNA sequence: TGTGCCAGCAGTTCACCCGGACTAGGGACCTACGAGCAGTACTTC. Its protein product is CASSSPGLGTYEQYF.

V gene TRBV6-1 combines with J gene TRBJ1-1; TRBD1 agrees at 7 bases. V was clipped by 4 bases and J by 5 bases; unmatched bases: 13. Germline CDR1 MNHNS, CDR2 SASEGT. The CDR3 extends over 16 amino acids. CDR3 nucleotide sequence: TGTGCCAGCAGTGTAGGGGACAGCAGCTTTCGGACTGAAGCTTTCTTT. Its translation is CASSVGDSSFRTEAFF.

This clone occurred once. The chain recombines TRBV10-3 with TRBJ2-6; no definite D call. The CDR3 sequence is 12 residues long. The germline V gene has CDR1 ENHRY and CDR2 SYGVKD. Trimming took off 11 bases at V and 4 bases at J, with 9 bases between the two ends. CDR3 in DNA: TGTGCCCTCCTATCCGGGGCCAACGTCCTGACTTTC. This translates into CALLSGANVLTF.

CDR3 sequence: CASTPQGIAKNIQYF. The CDR3 coding sequence is TGTGCCAGCACCCCACAGGGAATAGCCAAAAACATTCAGTACTTC. V is TRBV6-5 and J is TRBJ2-4, with a tentative D call TRBD1 (6 bases). CDR1 is MNHEY and CDR2 is SVGAGI in the germline V gene. This CDR3 is built from 15 residues. Trimming took 7 bases from V and 0 from J, leaving 13 bases between them.

The rearrangement uses TRBV19 and TRBJ2-7; 8 bases match TRBD2. The CDR3 totals 15 residues. Germline values: CDR1 LNHDA, CDR2 SQIVND (reference sequence). V was clipped by 5 bases and J by 5 bases; unmatched bases: 11. The CDR3 region has the DNA TGTGCCAGTAGTGGGACCGGGACTAGTCGTCACGAGCAGTACTTC. Translated: CASSGTGTSRHEQYF.

V usage is TRBV6-5 and J usage is TRBJ2-7; a possible D gene is TRBD2 (5 bases). CDR1 is MNHEY, CDR2 SVGAGI, per germline. Trimming shortened V by 0 bases and J by 2 bases, and 11 bases separated the two germline ends. There are 15 residues in the CDR3. The CDR3 here is CASSYSEGIAYEQYF. As DNA, the CDR3 is TGTGCCAGCAGTTACTCAGAGGGTATAGCCTACGAGCAGTACTTC.

J is TRBJ1-5 and V is TRBV19; 7 nucleotides line up with TRBD1. CDR3 length equals 14 residues. The V gene end was trimmed by 6 bases and the J gene end by 4 bases; junction bases not matched to a gene: 6. Germline V gene sequence: CDR1 LNHDA, CDR2 SQIVND (reference sequence). The CDR3 DNA is TGTGCCAGTAGCTATGACAGGGTAAATCAGCCCCAGCATTTT. It translates to CASSYDRVNQPQHF.

This CDR3 is CASSPQGNAIIAKNIQYF. The DNA for the CDR3 is TGTGCCAGCTCACCACAGGGGAACGCCATCATAGCCAAAAACATTCAGTACTTC. J is TRBJ2-4 and V is TRBV18; TRBD1 might be the D (5 bases). The CDR3 totals 18 residues. CDR1 KGHSH and CDR2 LQKENI come from the germline V gene. Trimming shortened V by 1 base and J by 0 bases, and 16 bases separated the two germline ends.

This chain connects TRBV6-5 to TRBJ1-5, with D hard to call. This CDR3 region has 15 residues. The V end lost 6 bases, the J end lost 2 bases, and 14 bases lay between the germline ends. In germline, CDR1 is MNHEY, CDR2 SVGAGI. CDR3 coding DNA: TGTGCCAGCAGCTTAACGTGGGCAGGCAATCAGCCCCAGCATTTT. Translating gives CASSLTWAGNQPQHF.

The V call is TRBV7-2, the J call TRBJ2-1; 9 bases are shared with TRBD2. Trimming took 1 base from V and 5 from J; bases not matched to a gene: 9. This CDR3 has 17 amino acids. Germline CDR1 is SGHTA and CDR2 is FQGNSA. The chain's CDR3 is CASSLDGVGLAHNEQFF. In nucleotides, the CDR3 is TGTGCCAGCAGCTTAGATGGGGTGGGACTAGCCCACAATGAGCAGTTCTTC.

This CDR3 reads CASSQLGGQSSGANVLTF. CDR3 nucleotide sequence: TGTGCCAGCAGCCAGCTTGGGGGACAGAGCTCTGGGGCCAACGTCCTGACTTTC. This chain uses TRBV3-1 (or the pseudogene TRBV3-2) with TRBJ2-6, with TRBD1 matching over 7 bases. The CDR3 sequence is 18 residues long. V was clipped by 3 bases and J by 0 bases; unmatched bases: 8. CDR1 and CDR2 from the germline V gene are LGHDT and YNNKEL (reference sequence).

V usage is TRBV5-1 and J usage is TRBJ2-2; D may be TRBD1 (6 bases). Germline V gene data show CDR1 as SGHRS and CDR2 as YFSETQ. CDR3 length equals 16 residues. V was pared by 2 bases and J by 1 base, with 12 bases between. The CDR3 sequence is CASSLTGTRNTGELFF. For the CDR3, the DNA is TGCGCCAGCAGCTTAACCGGGACAAGGAACACCGGGGAGCTGTTTTTT.

The chain recombines TRBV5-1 with TRBJ1-4, with 7 positions matching TRBD1. The J segment lost 2 bases and the V segment lost 3 bases, leaving 4 bases of the junction unmatched. Germline V gene sequence: CDR1 SGHRS, CDR2 YFSETQ. This CDR3 region has 15 residues. CDR3: CASSSRDSTNEKLFF. In nucleotides, the CDR3 is TGCGCCAGCAGCTCCCGGGACAGTACTAATGAAAAACTGTTTTTT.

J is TRBJ1-1 and V is TRBV7-8; D is ambiguous. CDR1 is SGHVS, CDR2 FQNEAQ, per germline. This CDR3 region has 13 residues. Trimming stripped 5 bases from V and 0 bases from J, with 7 bases between. The CDR3 nucleotides are TGTGCCAGCAGCCGATCAATGAACACTGAAGCTTTCTTT. Amino acid sequence: CASSRSMNTEAFF.

The chain is built from TRBV18 and TRBJ1-3; a weak D match, TRBD1 (6 bases). Per the germline V gene, CDR1 is KGHSH and CDR2 is LQKENI. Trimming shortened V by 1 base and J by 2 bases, and 12 bases separated the two germline ends. CDR3 size: 16 residues. In nucleotides, the CDR3 is TGTGCCAGCTCACCACTAACAGGGTACGCTGGAAACACCATATATTTT. It specifies CASSPLTGYAGNTIYF. Combining the CDR3 with reference TRBV18 and TRBJ1-3 gives the whole variable domain NAGVMQNPRHLVRRRGQEARLRCSPMKGHSHVYWYRQLPEEGLKFMVYLQKENIIDESGMPKERFSAEFPKEGPSILRIQQVVRGDSAAYFCASSPLTGYAGNTIYFGEGSWLTVV.

This clone was observed a single time. The rearrangement joins TRBV29-1 to TRBJ2-1; perhaps TRBD1 as D (5 bases). Germline lookup yields CDR1 SQVTM and CDR2 ANQGSEA. Trimming removed 4 bases at V and 6 bases at J, with 16 bases between. The CDR3 is 14 residues long. Here the CDR3 DNA reads TGCAGCGTTGGGGTAGTAGGGGTAGTCAATGAGCAGTTCTTC. It translates to CSVGVVGVVNEQFF.